The 27 T cell receptor beta chains presented below share a single source sample, sequenced in a study of blood T cell repertoires in COVID-19. Data came from immunoSEQ multiplex PCR; TCRdb stores just in-frame clones and leaves some out. The table has 390,000 or so clones, around 87% seen once. The sample comprised PBMCs or T cells enriched from blood (not recorded which). These receptors all stem from a young man who had recovered from COVID-19.

The chain carries TRBV3-1 (or the pseudogene TRBV3-2) and TRBJ1-2; unclear D gene. This CDR3 is 12 amino acids long. Between the trimmed V and J ends, which lost 1 base and 8 bases, there was a span of 8 bases. The germline V gene encodes CDR1 LGHDT and CDR2 YNNKEL (reference sequence). The CDR3 sequence is CASSQGGGGYTF. Written as DNA, the CDR3 is TGTGCCAGCAGCCAAGGGGGAGGAGGCTACACCTTC.

In this sample, this clone turned up a few times. The rearrangement links TRBV7-2 to TRBJ2-1; D unclear. The V gene lost 5 bases and the J gene lost 0 bases, with 11 bases spanning the gap. The CDR3 consists of 15 residues. Germline V gene sequence: CDR1 SGHTA, CDR2 FQGNSA. CDR3 in amino acids: CASSPVMRSYNEQFF. Written as DNA, the CDR3 is TGTGCCAGCAGCCCCGTTATGCGCTCCTACAATGAGCAGTTCTTC.

The chain carries TRBV11-2 and TRBJ1-6; 8 nucleotides align to TRBD1. V lost 5 bases and J lost 9; bases outside the gene matches: 6. From germline, CDR1 is SGHAT and CDR2 FQNNGV. The CDR3 is 14 residues long. CDR3 nucleotide sequence: TGTGCCAGCAGCCCGACAGGGGATGGTTCACCCCTCCACTTT. Protein sequence: CASSPTGDGSPLHF. Combining the CDR3 with reference TRBV11-2 and TRBJ1-6 gives the whole variable domain EAGVAQSPRYKIIEKRQSVAFWCNPISGHATLYWYQQILGQGPKLLIQFQNNGVVDDSQLPKDRFSAERLKGVDSTLKIQPAKLEDSAVYLCASSPTGDGSPLHFGNGTRLTVT.

The genes are TRBV19 and TRBJ1-3; D gene unclear. Germline lookup yields CDR1 LNHDA and CDR2 SQIVND (reference sequence). The CDR3 consists of 15 residues. V was clipped by 2 bases and J by 4 bases, with 12 bases between them. The CDR3 region is CASSISQNLGNTIYF. The CDR3 DNA reads TGTGCCAGTAGTATATCCCAGAACCTCGGAAACACCATATATTTT.

The CDR3 DNA reads as TGTGCCAGCAGCGCGTATGAAGGGGCCACTGAAGCTTTCTTT. Its translation: CASSAYEGATEAFF. The J gene is TRBJ1-1, the V gene TRBV9; D may be TRBD1 (5 bases). The CDR3 contains 14 residues. V was shortened by 3 bases and J by 4 bases, with 13 bases between the two germline ends. CDR1 and CDR2 from the germline V gene are SGDLS and YYNGEE.

The CDR3, as DNA: TGTGCCAGCGGGGATAGCGGAAGCTCCTACGAGCAGTACTTC. Translated: CASGDSGSSYEQYF. The V call is TRBV7-2, the J call TRBJ2-7, with D perhaps matching TRBD2 (6 bases). CDR1 and CDR2 (germline): SGHTA, FQGNSA. V was clipped by 8 bases and J by 0 bases, with 14 bases between them. The CDR3 has 14 residues.

In DNA form, the CDR3 reads TGTGCCAGCAGCTTAGAAGCGGGAACCCAGTACTTC. The encoded protein is CASSLEAGTQYF. The chain is built from TRBV7-2 and TRBJ2-5; 7 bases match TRBD2. The CDR3 is 12 amino acids. J lost 8 bases, V lost 1 base, and 1 base had no gene match. The V gene's germline CDR1 is SGHTA and CDR2 FQGNSA.

This clone was detected a few times. J is TRBJ1-5 and V is TRBV5-1, with TRBD1 matching over 8 bases. CDR1 and CDR2 (germline): SGHRS, YFSETQ. This CDR3 is 13 amino acids long. Losses at the gene ends were 3 bases for V and 7 bases for J; bases not matched to a gene: 3. The CDR3 DNA sequence: TGCGCCAGCAGCTCAACAGGGGGACAGCCCCAGCATTTT. Its translation: CASSSTGGQPQHF. The complete variable domain, with remaining parts taken from reference TRBV5-1 and TRBJ1-5, reads KAGVTQTPRYLIKTRGQQVTLSCSPISGHRSVSWYQQTPGQGLQFLFEYFSETQRNKGNFPGRFSGRQFSNSRSEMNVSTLELGDSALYLCASSSTGGQPQHFGDGTRLSIL.

This clone was detected once. The sample carries other DNA sequences with the same CDR3. This chain uses TRBV28 with TRBJ2-7; D may be TRBD1 (6 bases). CDR1 is MDHEN, CDR2 SYDVKM, per germline. V was trimmed by 2 bases and J by 0 bases, leaving 8 bases between them. The CDR3 loop spans 14 amino acids. CDR3 DNA: TGTGCCAGCAGTTTAACAGGGACCTCCTACGAGCAGTACTTC. Translation gives CASSLTGTSYEQYF.

A single count supports this clone. The gene calls are TRBV5-5 and TRBJ2-7, with TRBD1 matching 8 bases. J lost 9 bases, V lost 3 bases, and 14 bases had no gene match. This CDR3 comprises 15 residues. Germline CDR1 is SGHKS and CDR2 is YYEKEE (reference sequence). CDR3: CASSSDPDRGRTQYF. The CDR3, as DNA: TGTGCCAGCAGCTCTGACCCCGACAGGGGTCGAACGCAGTACTTC.

The rearrangement joins TRBV7-3 to TRBJ2-1, with TRBD2 as a possible D gene (6 bases). The CDR3 has 12 amino acids. Germline V gene lookup returns CDR1 SGHTA and CDR2 FQGTGA. The V end lost 5 bases, the J end lost 6 bases, and 8 bases lay between the germline ends. The CDR3: CASSRESNEQFF. In nucleotides, the CDR3 is TGTGCCAGCAGCCGGGAGAGCAATGAGCAGTTCTTC. The variable domain in full, completed from reference TRBV7-3 and TRBJ2-1, reads GAGVSQTPSNKVTEKGKYVELRCDPISGHTALYWYRQSLGQGPEFLIYFQGTGAADDSGLPNDRFFAVRPEGSVSTLKIQRTERGDSAVYLCASSRESNEQFFGPGTRLTVL.

The chain links TRBV5-4 to TRBJ2-3; 9 nucleotides match TRBD2. Germline lookup yields CDR1 SGHNT and CDR2 YYREEE (reference sequence). The length of the CDR3 is 19 residues. The V gene end was trimmed by 1 base and the J gene end by 4 bases; junction bases not matched to a gene: 16. The CDR3 here is CASSLSQVAGDRGADTQYF. In nucleotides, the CDR3 is TGTGCCAGCAGCTTGTCACAGGTAGCGGGGGACCGAGGGGCAGATACGCAGTATTTT.

V usage is TRBV12-3 or TRBV12-4 and J usage is TRBJ1-2; the D gene is possibly TRBD1 (5 bases). This CDR3 region has 12 residues. V gave up 5 bases and J gave up 3 bases, with 7 bases separating them. The CDR3 loop is CASSPGYYGYTF. CDR3 DNA: TGTGCCAGCAGTCCAGGGTACTATGGCTACACCTTC.

The chain joins TRBV9 to TRBJ2-1; no definite D call. The CDR3 spans 14 residues. In germline, CDR1 is SGDLS, CDR2 YYNGEE. Trimming cost V 3 bases and J 3 bases, with 10 bases left between them. CDR3 loop: CASSEERFYNEQFF. CDR3 nucleotide sequence: TGTGCCAGCAGCGAGGAGCGCTTCTACAATGAGCAGTTCTTC.

The genes are TRBV6-2 or TRBV6-3 and TRBJ2-4, with 8 bases matching TRBD1. The CDR3 is made up of 13 amino acids. Germline CDR1 is MNHEY and CDR2 is SVGEGT. Trimming removed 5 bases from V and 7 bases from J; junction bases left unmatched: 4. For the CDR3, the DNA is TGTGCCAGCAGTATCGGACAGGGTAACATTCAGTACTTC. This gives the protein CASSIGQGNIQYF.

J is TRBJ1-1 and V is TRBV25-1, with 8 bases matching TRBD1. V lost 5 bases, J lost 0 bases, and 2 bases stayed unmatched. CDR1 and CDR2 from the germline V gene are MGHDK and SYGVNS. The CDR3 loop spans 14 amino acids. CDR3 nucleotide sequence: TGTGCCAGCAGTCGGACAGGGCTGAACACTGAAGCTTTCTTT. Translated, it gives CASSRTGLNTEAFF.

V is TRBV7-6 and J is TRBJ2-7; 10 nucleotides align to TRBD1. The CDR3 spans 17 residues. The V gene's germline CDR1 is SGHVS and CDR2 FNYEAQ. The ends lost 4 bases at V and 4 bases at J; junction bases unmatched: 13. The CDR3 region is CASSSRPGTGDEYEQYF. The CDR3 nucleotides read TGTGCCAGCAGCTCCCGTCCCGGGACAGGGGACGAGTACGAGCAGTACTTC.

Worth noting for this clone: A junction boundary mismatches the germline segment, possibly from a read error. The chain employs TRBV12-3 or TRBV12-4 and TRBJ2-7; no clear D. This CDR3 has 13 amino acids. The CDR3 spells CASSLEVWATHRF. The CDR3 DNA reads TGTGCCAGCAGTTTAGAGGTATGGGCGACCCATCGATTC.

The rearrangement uses TRBV11-2 and TRBJ1-1; D gene ambiguous. V lost 0 bases, J lost 4 bases, and 12 bases lay in between. CDR1 and CDR2 (germline): SGHAT, FQNNGV. The CDR3 consists of 15 residues. CDR3: CASSLDRGPGTEAFF. Written as DNA, the CDR3 is TGTGCCAGCAGCTTAGACCGTGGCCCGGGCACTGAAGCTTTCTTT.

V and J are TRBV27 and TRBJ1-5, with 7 bases identical to TRBD1. The CDR3 covers 12 residues. Losses at the gene ends were 5 bases for V and 12 bases for J; bases not matched to a gene: 7. CDR1 and CDR2 (germline): MNHEY, SMNVEV (reference sequence). In DNA form, the CDR3 reads TGTGCCAGCAGTCCTCTTCGGGACAGCCAGCATTTT. Protein: CASSPLRDSQHF.

V usage is TRBV7-9 and J usage is TRBJ2-4; 10 bases align to TRBD1. The germline V gene has CDR1 SEHNR and CDR2 FQNEAQ (reference sequence). With 5 bases clipped from V and 7 bases from J, the junction kept 5 bases outside the gene matches. There are 14 residues in the CDR3. The chain's CDR3 is CASSRGQGENIQYF. The DNA for the CDR3 is TGTGCCAGCAGCCGCGGACAGGGGGAGAACATTCAGTACTTC.

V and J are TRBV6-6 and TRBJ2-7; TRBD2 agrees at 9 bases. Trimming took 0 bases from V and 4 from J; bases not matched to a gene: 4. This CDR3 has 15 amino acids. CDR1 and CDR2 from the germline V gene are MNHNY and SVGAGI (reference sequence). As DNA, the CDR3 is TGTGCCAGCAGTTACTCGTCTAGCGGGGAATACGAGCAGTACTTC. This encodes CASSYSSSGEYEQYF.

The J gene is TRBJ2-1, the V gene TRBV7-3; 11 nucleotides align to TRBD2. CDR3 length equals 15 residues. Looked up from germline, CDR1 is SGHTA and CDR2 is FQGTGA. The junction had 3 bases not matched to a gene; V was cut back by 4 bases and J by 4 bases. This CDR3 is CASSSTSGSYNEQFF. The CDR3 bases are TGTGCCAGCAGCTCCACTAGCGGGAGTTACAATGAGCAGTTCTTC.

This chain connects TRBV15 to TRBJ2-5, with 7 bases matching TRBD2. CDR3 length: 14 amino acids. CDR1 and CDR2 (germline): LNHNV, YYDKDF (reference sequence). J was trimmed by 2 bases and V by 1 base; bases with no gene match: 1. For the CDR3, the DNA is TGTGCCACCAGCAGAGGCGGGGGACAAGAGACCCAGTACTTC. Protein: CATSRGGGQETQYF.

The chain uses TRBV5-1 and TRBJ1-1, with D possibly matching TRBD1 (6 bases). This CDR3 spans 15 amino acids. Between the trimmed V and J ends, which lost 0 bases and 1 base, there was a span of 10 bases. Germline V CDR1 and CDR2: SGHRS, YFSETQ. CDR3 loop: CASSLVDRTNTEAFF. The CDR3, as DNA: TGCGCCAGCAGCTTGGTAGACAGGACGAACACTGAAGCTTTCTTT.

The chain links TRBV19 to TRBJ2-7, with 9 bases matching TRBD2. V trimming: 3 bases; J trimming: 4 bases; junction bases outside the gene matches: 1. Germline CDR1 is LNHDA and CDR2 is SQIVND (reference sequence). The CDR3 extends over 13 amino acids. The CDR3: CASSMGLAYEQYF. DNA of the CDR3: TGTGCCAGTAGTATGGGACTAGCTTACGAGCAGTACTTC.

This clone was seen a single time. The chain is built from TRBV7-2 and TRBJ2-5; TRBD2 might be the D (6 bases). Per the germline V gene, CDR1 is SGHTA and CDR2 is FQGNSA. This CDR3 has 14 amino acids. V lost 4 bases to trimming and J lost 3 bases, with 12 bases between them. The CDR3 sequence: CASSSTRGEETQYF. The CDR3 DNA follows: TGTGCCAGCAGCTCGACTAGGGGAGAAGAGACCCAGTACTTC.